This T cell receptor (beta chain) was identified in a study of cytomegalovirus exposure and HLA in healthy donors (dated 2017 in TCRdb). Regarding the study in general: According to a later analysis, one platform produced both the roughly 120 validation repertoires and the approximately 600 repertoires of the first cohort. To predict cytomegalovirus infection status, the study combined high-throughput TCR immunosequencing, statistical association of individual TCRs with disease status, and machine learning. A separate validation cohort of 100 to 150 different subjects was used in addition to the 666-subject first cohort. The study was designed to test whether signatures of past pathogen exposure could be identified by cataloging public T cell receptors.

Library creation used the immunoSEQ multiplex PCR assay. Processing in the source paper ran as follows. A statistical classification framework was developed to diagnose cytomegalovirus status using the catalog of TCR beta chain sequences. The table comes from immuneACCESS by way of TCRdb, which keeps in-frame sequences with V and J called. Part of the clones is missing from these tables; in studies checked, under half for an unresolved V gene and the rest for unknown reasons. V and J calls and clone size are copied from that table; D and trimming were computed from the DNA. Present in this sample are approximately 160,000 clones, around nine tenths of which were seen just once. The top ten constitute 2% to 2.5% of the sample. The paper as a whole reports these results and caveats: The classifier was reported to diagnose cytomegalovirus status with high specificity and sensitivity in both the original and validation cohorts. Three of the identified cytomegalovirus-associated TCR beta chains were confirmed in vitro to be specific for cytomegalovirus antigens. Of the cluster scores, about 94% were above 0 in a later analysis, which found that TCRs clustered in the first cohort also tended to co-occur in the approximately 130 validation repertoires. All 120 repertoires were used to score co-occurrence in the validation cohort in a later analysis, because that analysis had no HLA typing for the cohort. In the study, around 160 TCR beta chains were listed as associated with cytomegalovirus. Most TCR sequences were observed very rarely across donors, whereas some public TCRs were present in many individuals. According to the authors, the approach could potentially be generalized to other disease states and immunological phenotypes.

Reading from cysteine to phenylalanine, the CDR3 counts 15 amino acids. Of the read, only the CDR3 DNA is kept; its 45 bases are in frame from base 1. The V end gives up 5 bases and the J end 1 base, leaving 3 bases in the junction not matched to a gene. For CDR1 and CDR2, the germline V gene lists SNHLY and FYNNEI. Donors formed part of the validation cohort, which comprised 120 subjects and was distinct from the first cohort of roughly 600 subjects. Remarks on this clone: What antigen it recognizes has not been identified. Per-base qualities were not stored, and no clone one base away is much larger.

This chain is built from TRBV2 and TRBJ2-1; TRBD1 lines up with 9 middle nucleotides. This TCR came from a woman aged 18-29 years in good health and CMV-seronegative. Sequenced material: PBMCs. For the CDR3, the sequence is CASSSGTGSYNEQFF. The DNA sequence is given as TGTGCCAGCAGTTCCGGGACAGGGTCCTACAATGAGCAGTTCTTC.